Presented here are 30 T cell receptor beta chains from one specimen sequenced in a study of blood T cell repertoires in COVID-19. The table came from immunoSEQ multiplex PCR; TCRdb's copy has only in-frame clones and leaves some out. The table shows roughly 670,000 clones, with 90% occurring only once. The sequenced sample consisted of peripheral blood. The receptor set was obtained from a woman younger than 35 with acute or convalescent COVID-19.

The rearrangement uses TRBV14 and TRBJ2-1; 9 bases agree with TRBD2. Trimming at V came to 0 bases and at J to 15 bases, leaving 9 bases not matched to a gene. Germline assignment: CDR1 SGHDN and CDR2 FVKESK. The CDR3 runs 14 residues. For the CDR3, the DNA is TGTGCCAGCAGCCAAGATCAGAGGCGGGGGGGGGCGTTCTTC. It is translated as CASSQDQRRGGAFF.

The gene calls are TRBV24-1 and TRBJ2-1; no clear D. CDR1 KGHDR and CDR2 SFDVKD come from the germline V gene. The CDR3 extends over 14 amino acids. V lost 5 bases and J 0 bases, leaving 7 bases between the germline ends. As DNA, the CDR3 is TGTGCCACCAGTGCCCCGAGCTCCTACAATGAGCAGTTCTTC. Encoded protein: CATSAPSSYNEQFF.

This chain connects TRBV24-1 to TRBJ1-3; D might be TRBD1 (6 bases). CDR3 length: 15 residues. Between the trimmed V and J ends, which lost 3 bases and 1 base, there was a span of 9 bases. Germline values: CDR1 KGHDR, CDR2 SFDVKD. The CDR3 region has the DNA TGTGCCACCAGTGATGGGGACATATCTGGAAACACCATATATTTT. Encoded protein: CATSDGDISGNTIYF.

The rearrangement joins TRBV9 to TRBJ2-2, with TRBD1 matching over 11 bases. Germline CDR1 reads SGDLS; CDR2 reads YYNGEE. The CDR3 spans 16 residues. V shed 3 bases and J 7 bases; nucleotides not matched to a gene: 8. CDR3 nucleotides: TGTGCCAGCAGCGGCTTAGGACAGGGGGCTGTCGGGGAGCTGTTTTTT. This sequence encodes CASSGLGQGAVGELFF. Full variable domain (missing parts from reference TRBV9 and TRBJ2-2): DSGVTQTPKHLITATGQRVTLRCSPRSGDLSVYWYQQSLDQGLQFLIQYYNGEERAKGNILERFSAQQFPDLHSELNLSSLELGDSALYFCASSGLGQGAVGELFFGEGSRLTVL.

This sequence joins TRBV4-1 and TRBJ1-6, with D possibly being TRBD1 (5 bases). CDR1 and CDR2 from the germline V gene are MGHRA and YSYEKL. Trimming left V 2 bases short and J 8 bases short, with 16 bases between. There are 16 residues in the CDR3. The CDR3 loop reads CASSQPLAGVHSPLHF. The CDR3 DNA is TGCGCCAGCAGCCAACCCCTCGCGGGGGTCCATTCACCCCTCCACTTT.

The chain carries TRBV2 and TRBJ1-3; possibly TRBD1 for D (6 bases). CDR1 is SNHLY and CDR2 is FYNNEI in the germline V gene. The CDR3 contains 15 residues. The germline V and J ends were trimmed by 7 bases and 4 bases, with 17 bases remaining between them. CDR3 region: CASTASGVRGNTIYF. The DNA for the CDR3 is TGTGCCAGCACCGCGTCAGGGGTGAGGGGAAACACCATATATTTT.

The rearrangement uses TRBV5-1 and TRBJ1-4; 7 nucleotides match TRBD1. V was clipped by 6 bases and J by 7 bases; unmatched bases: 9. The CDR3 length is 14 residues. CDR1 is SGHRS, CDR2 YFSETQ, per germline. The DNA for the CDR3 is TGCGCCAGCACGCTGACAGGGTCTAGTGAAAAACTGTTTTTT. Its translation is CASTLTGSSEKLFF.

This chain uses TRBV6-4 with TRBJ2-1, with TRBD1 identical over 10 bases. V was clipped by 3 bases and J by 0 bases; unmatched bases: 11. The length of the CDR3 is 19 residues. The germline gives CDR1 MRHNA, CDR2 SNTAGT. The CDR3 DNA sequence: TGTGCCAGCAGTGAATCAGGGACAGGGGCTTTCACCTCCTACAATGAGCAGTTCTTC. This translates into CASSESGTGAFTSYNEQFF.

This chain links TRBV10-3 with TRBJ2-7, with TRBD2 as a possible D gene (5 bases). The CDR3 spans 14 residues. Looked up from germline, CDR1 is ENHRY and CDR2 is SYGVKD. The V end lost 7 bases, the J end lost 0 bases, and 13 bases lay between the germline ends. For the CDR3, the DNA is TGTGCCATCACTCCGGGGATCCCCTCCTACGAGCAGTACTTC. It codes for CAITPGIPSYEQYF.

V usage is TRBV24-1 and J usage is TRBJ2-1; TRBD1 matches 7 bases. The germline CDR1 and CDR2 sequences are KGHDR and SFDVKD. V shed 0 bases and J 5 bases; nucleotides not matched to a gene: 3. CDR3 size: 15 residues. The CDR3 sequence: CATSDLFGQDNEQFF. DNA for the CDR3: TGTGCCACCAGTGATTTGTTTGGACAGGACAATGAGCAGTTCTTC.

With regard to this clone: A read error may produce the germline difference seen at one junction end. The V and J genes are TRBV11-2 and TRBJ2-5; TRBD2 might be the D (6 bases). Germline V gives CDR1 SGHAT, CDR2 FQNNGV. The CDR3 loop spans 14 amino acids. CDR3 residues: CASRLGGGAETQYF. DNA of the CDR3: TGTGCCAGCAGATTAGGAGGAGGGGCCGAGACCCAGTACTTC. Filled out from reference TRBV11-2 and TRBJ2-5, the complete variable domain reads EAGVAQSPRYKIIEKRQSVAFWCNPISGHATLYWYQQILGQGPKLLIQFQNNGVVDDSQLPKDRFSAERLKGVDSTLKIQPAKLEDSAVYLCASRLGGGAETQYFGPGTRLLVL.

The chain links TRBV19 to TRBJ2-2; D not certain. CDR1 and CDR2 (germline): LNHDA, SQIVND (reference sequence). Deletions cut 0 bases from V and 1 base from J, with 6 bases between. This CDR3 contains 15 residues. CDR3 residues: CASSIEVGNTGELFF. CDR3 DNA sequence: TGTGCCAGTAGTATAGAGGTCGGGAACACCGGGGAGCTGTTTTTT.

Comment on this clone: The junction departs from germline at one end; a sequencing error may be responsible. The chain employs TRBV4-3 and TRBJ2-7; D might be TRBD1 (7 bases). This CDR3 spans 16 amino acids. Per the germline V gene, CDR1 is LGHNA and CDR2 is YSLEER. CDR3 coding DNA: TGCGCCAGCAGCCAAGGCCAGGGGGGTCTCTCCAACGAGCAGTACTTC. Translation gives CASSQGQGGLSNEQYF.

The CDR3 DNA is TGTGCCAGCAGTGCCGGGACAGGGGGAGTGTTTCGGCAGCCCCAGCATTTT. Protein sequence: CASSAGTGGVFRQPQHF. V gene TRBV2 combines with J gene TRBJ1-5; 11 positions agree with TRBD1. V lost 4 bases, J lost 7 bases, and 12 bases stayed unmatched. Germline V gives CDR1 SNHLY, CDR2 FYNNEI. The CDR3 runs to 17 residues.

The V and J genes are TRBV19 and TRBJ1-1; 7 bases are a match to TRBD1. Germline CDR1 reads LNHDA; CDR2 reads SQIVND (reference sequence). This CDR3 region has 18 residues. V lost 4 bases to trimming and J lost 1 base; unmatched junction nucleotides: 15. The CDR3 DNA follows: TGTGCCAGTAGTAGAGTGTTGAGGGGGCTTGGCAGGAACACTGAAGCTTTCTTT. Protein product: CASSRVLRGLGRNTEAFF.

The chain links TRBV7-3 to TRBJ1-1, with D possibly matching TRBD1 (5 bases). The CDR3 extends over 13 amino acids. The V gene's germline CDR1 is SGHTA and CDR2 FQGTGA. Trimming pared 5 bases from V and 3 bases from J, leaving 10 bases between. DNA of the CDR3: TGTGCCAGCAGCCCCACCAGGGACACTGAAGCTTTCTTT. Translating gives CASSPTRDTEAFF.

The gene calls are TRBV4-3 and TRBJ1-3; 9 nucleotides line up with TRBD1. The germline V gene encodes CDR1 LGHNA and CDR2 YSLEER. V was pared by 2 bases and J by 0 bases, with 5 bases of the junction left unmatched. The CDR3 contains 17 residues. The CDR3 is CASSQWTGAFSGNTIYF. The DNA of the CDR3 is TGCGCCAGCAGCCAATGGACAGGGGCTTTCTCTGGAAACACCATATATTTT.

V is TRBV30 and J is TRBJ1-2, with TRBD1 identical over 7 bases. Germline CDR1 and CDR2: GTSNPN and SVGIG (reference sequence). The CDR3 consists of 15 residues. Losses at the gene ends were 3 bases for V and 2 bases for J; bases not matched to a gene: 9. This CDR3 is CAWRHWGQQNYGYTF. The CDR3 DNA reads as TGTGCCTGGAGACACTGGGGACAGCAGAACTATGGCTACACCTTC. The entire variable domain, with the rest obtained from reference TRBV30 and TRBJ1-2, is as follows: SQTIHQWPATLVQPVGSPLSLECTVEGTSNPNLYWYRQAAGRGLQLLFYSVGIGQISSEVPQNLSASRPQDRQFILSSKKLLLSDSGFYLCAWRHWGQQNYGYTFGSGTRLTVV.

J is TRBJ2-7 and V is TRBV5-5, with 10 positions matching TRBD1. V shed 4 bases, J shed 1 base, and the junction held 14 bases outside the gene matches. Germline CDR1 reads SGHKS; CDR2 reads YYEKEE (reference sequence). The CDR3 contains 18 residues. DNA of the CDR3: TGTGCCAGCAGCCCGCGGGACAGGGGAATAGGTGGTTCCTACGAGCAGTACTTC. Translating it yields CASSPRDRGIGGSYEQYF. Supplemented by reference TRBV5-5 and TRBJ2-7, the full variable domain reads DAGVTQSPTHLIKTRGQQVTLRCSPISGHKSVSWYQQVLGQGPQFIFQYYEKEERGRGNFPDRFSARQFPNYSSELNVNALLLGDSALYLCASSPRDRGIGGSYEQYFGPGTRLTVT.

CDR3 in amino acids: CAWSLSEENTEAFF. CDR3 nucleotides: TGTGCCTGGAGTCTATCAGAGGAGAACACTGAAGCTTTCTTT. This rearrangement joins TRBV30 to TRBJ1-1, with D hard to call. The CDR3 length is 14 residues. Trimming took off 2 bases at V and 1 base at J, with 11 bases between the two ends. Germline V gene sequence: CDR1 GTSNPN, CDR2 SVGIG (reference sequence).

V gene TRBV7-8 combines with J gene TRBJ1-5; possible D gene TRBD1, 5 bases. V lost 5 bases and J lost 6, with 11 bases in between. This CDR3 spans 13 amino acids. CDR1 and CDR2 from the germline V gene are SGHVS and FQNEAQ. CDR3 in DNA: TGTGCCAGCAGCGCCGATACAGGTCAGCCCCAGCATTTT. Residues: CASSADTGQPQHF.

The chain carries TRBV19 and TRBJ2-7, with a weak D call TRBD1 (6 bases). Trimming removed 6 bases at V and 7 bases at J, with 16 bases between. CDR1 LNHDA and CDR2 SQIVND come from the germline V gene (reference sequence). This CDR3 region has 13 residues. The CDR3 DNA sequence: TGTGCCAGTAGCCCGAATACAGGGCGGGAGCAGTACTTC. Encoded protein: CASSPNTGREQYF.

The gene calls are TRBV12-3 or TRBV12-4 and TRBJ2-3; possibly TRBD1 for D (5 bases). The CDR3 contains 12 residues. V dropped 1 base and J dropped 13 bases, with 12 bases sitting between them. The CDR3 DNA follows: TGTGCCAGCAGTTTAGACCCCCGCAGGGAGTATTTT. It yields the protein CASSLDPRREYF.

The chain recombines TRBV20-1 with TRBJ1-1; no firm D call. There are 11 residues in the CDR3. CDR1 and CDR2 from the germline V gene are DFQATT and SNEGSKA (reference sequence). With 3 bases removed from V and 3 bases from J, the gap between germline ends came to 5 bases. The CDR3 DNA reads TGCAGTGCTAGCCCAGACACTGAAGCTTTCTTT. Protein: CSASPDTEAFF.

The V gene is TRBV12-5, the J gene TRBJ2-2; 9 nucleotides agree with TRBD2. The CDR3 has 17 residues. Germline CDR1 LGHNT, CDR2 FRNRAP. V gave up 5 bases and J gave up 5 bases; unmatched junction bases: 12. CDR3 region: CASGPGGGGGATGELFF. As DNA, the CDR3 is TGTGCTAGTGGTCCCGGTGGAGGCGGGGGGGCGACCGGGGAGCTGTTTTTT.

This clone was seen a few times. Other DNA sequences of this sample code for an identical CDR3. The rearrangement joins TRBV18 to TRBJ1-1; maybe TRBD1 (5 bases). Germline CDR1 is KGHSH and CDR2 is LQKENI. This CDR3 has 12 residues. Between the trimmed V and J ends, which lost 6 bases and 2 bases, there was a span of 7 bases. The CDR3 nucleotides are TGTGCCAGCTCCACAGGCAACACTGAAGCTTTCTTT. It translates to CASSTGNTEAFF.

CDR3 amino acids: CASSVRPSGGVVRTGELFF. The CDR3 DNA is TGTGCCAGCAGCGTACGTCCTAGCGGGGGGGTAGTTCGGACCGGGGAGCTGTTTTTT. The chain links TRBV9 to TRBJ2-2; 12 bases fit TRBD2. V lost 1 base, J lost 5 bases, and 12 bases stayed unmatched. The CDR3 consists of 19 residues. Germline V gene data show CDR1 as SGDLS and CDR2 as YYNGEE.

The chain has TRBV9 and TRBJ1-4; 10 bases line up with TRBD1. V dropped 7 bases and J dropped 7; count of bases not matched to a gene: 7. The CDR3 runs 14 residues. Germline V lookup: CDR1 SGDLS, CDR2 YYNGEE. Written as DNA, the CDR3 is TGTGCCAGCTGCCCGGGACAGGGGTTTGAAAAACTGTTTTTT. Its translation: CASCPGQGFEKLFF.

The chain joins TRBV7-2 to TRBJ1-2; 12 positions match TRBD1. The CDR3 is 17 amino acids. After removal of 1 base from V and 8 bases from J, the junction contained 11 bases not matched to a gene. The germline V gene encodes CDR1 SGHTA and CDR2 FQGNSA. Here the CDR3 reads CASSLEGTGGRVGGYTF. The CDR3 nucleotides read TGTGCCAGCAGCTTAGAAGGGACAGGGGGCCGCGTTGGGGGCTACACCTTC.

Written as DNA, the CDR3 is TGTGCCAGCTCACGAGGACTAGCGGGGACCTACAATGAGCAGTTCTTC. It yields the protein CASSRGLAGTYNEQFF. The chain is built from TRBV18 and TRBJ2-1, with 12 nucleotides matching TRBD2. The CDR3 consists of 16 residues. V was clipped by 4 bases and J by 2 bases; unmatched bases: 3. The V gene's germline CDR1 is KGHSH and CDR2 LQKENI.